The 14 T cell receptor beta chains below all came from one sample that was sequenced in a study of shared clonotypes between healthy human individuals. Only in-frame clones appear in the TCRdb table, and some are missing; sequencing was by immunoSEQ multiplex PCR. The data contain about 1 million clones, 75% of them seen just once; the ten biggest clones take up around 1.4%. The sample taken for sequencing was memory CD4+ T cells sorted from blood. Indicated subset: CD45RA-negative fraction. These receptor sequences come from a man between 18 and 35 years old in good health.

This clone has just one count. This chain links TRBV4-3 with TRBJ1-2, with D tentatively TRBD1 (6 bases). V shed 4 bases and J shed 10 bases, with 22 bases lying between them. Germline V gene lookup returns CDR1 LGHNA and CDR2 YSLEER. The CDR3 has 15 residues. The CDR3 DNA reads TGCGCCAGCAGCCCTACCCTCTCCGTCGGGGGGGCCTACACCTTC. The encoded protein is CASSPTLSVGGAYTF.

This sequence joins TRBV5-4 and TRBJ2-3, with 7 bases aligning to TRBD1. V dropped 3 bases and J dropped 2; count of bases not matched to a gene: 9. CDR3 length equals 16 residues. Germline V CDR1 and CDR2: SGHNT, YYREEE (reference sequence). The CDR3 reads CASSSPQGYNTDTQYF. The CDR3, as DNA: TGTGCCAGCAGCTCCCCACAGGGGTACAACACAGATACGCAGTATTTT.

The chain joins TRBV19 to TRBJ2-7; no clear D. This CDR3 comprises 13 residues. V dropped 3 bases and J dropped 3 bases, with 9 bases sitting between them. The germline gives CDR1 LNHDA, CDR2 SQIVND (reference sequence). The CDR3 coding sequence is TGTGCCAGTAGTATGAGGACCTACTACGAGCAGTACTTC. Translation gives CASSMRTYYEQYF. Looking up the rest from reference TRBV19 and TRBJ2-7 gives the full variable domain: DGGITQSPKYLFRKEGQNVTLSCEQNLNHDAMYWYRQDPGQGLRLIYYSQIVNDFQKGDIAEGYSVSREKKESFPLTVTSAQKNPTAFYLCASSMRTYYEQYFGPGTRLTVT.

V gene TRBV6-1 combines with J gene TRBJ2-2, with D possibly being TRBD2 (6 bases). Per the germline V gene, CDR1 is MNHNS and CDR2 is SASEGT. V was pared by 4 bases and J by 3 bases, with 12 bases between. The CDR3 has 15 residues. The CDR3 bases are TGTGCCAGCAGTGGGAGTAGCGGTTACACCGGGGAGCTGTTTTTT. Its translation: CASSGSSGYTGELFF.

The table lists this clone with a few counts. The CDR3 DNA is TGTGCCAGTAGATCGATACGCTACACTGAAGCTTTCTTT. Translated: CASRSIRYTEAFF. The rearrangement uses TRBV19 and TRBJ1-1, with D unclear. This CDR3 is 13 amino acids long. Germline V CDR1 and CDR2: LNHDA, SQIVND (reference sequence). V lost 6 bases and J lost 3, with 11 bases in between.

The rearrangement joins TRBV7-9 to TRBJ2-7; D is uncertain. The germline CDR1 and CDR2 sequences are SEHNR and FQNEAQ (reference sequence). The CDR3 is made up of 14 amino acids. V was cut by 3 bases and J by 4 bases, with 13 bases left in between. Written as DNA, the CDR3 is TGTGCCAGCAGCTTCTCGAATCGGATTTACGAGCAGTACTTC. Protein: CASSFSNRIYEQYF.

The genes are TRBV5-6 and TRBJ2-5, with D possibly matching TRBD2 (5 bases). The CDR3 has 12 residues. The V and J ends lost 4 bases and 7 bases respectively, with 11 bases between them. Germline V gene sequence: CDR1 SGHDT, CDR2 YYEEEE. This CDR3 reads CASSPSGRTQYF. The CDR3 region has the DNA TGTGCCAGCAGCCCAAGCGGAAGGACCCAGTACTTC. Based on the CDR3 plus reference TRBV5-6 and TRBJ2-5, the full variable domain is DAGVTQSPTHLIKTRGQQVTLRCSPKSGHDTVSWYQQALGQGPQFIFQYYEEEERQRGNFPDRFSGHQFPNYSSELNVNALLLGDSALYLCASSPSGRTQYFGPGTRLLVL.

The V gene is TRBV27, the J gene TRBJ1-1; D remains ambiguous. Germline CDR1 MNHEY, CDR2 SMNVEV (reference sequence). The CDR3 is 14 amino acids. The V and J ends lost 4 bases and 3 bases respectively, with 12 bases between them. CDR3 amino acids: CASSSLTEHTEAFF. The CDR3 nucleotides read TGTGCCAGCAGTTCCTTAACGGAACACACTGAAGCTTTCTTT.

V usage is TRBV1 and J usage is TRBJ2-5; TRBD2, the D gene given by the table, was not confirmed from the DNA. The J call may be incorrect, as the DNA end agrees better with TRBJ2-7. TRBV1 represents a pseudogene. The CDR3 contains 13 residues. The CDR3 region is CTSGPISDYEQYF. The CDR3 nucleotides read TGCACCAGCGGCCCGATCAGTGACTACGAGCAGTACTTC.

This clone has just a few counts. The chain carries TRBV7-9 and TRBJ1-1; unclear D gene. The CDR3 is 13 residues long. Trimming shortened V by 3 bases and J by 5 bases, and 10 bases separated the two germline ends. CDR1 and CDR2 (germline): SEHNR, FQNEAQ (reference sequence). The CDR3 loop reads CASSLEATTEAFF. In nucleotides, the CDR3 is TGTGCCAGCAGCTTGGAAGCGACTACTGAAGCTTTCTTT.

Regarding this clone: This sample includes further DNA sequences coding for the same CDR3. The CDR3 sequence: CASSVGRPNTGELFF. The CDR3 region has the DNA TGTGCCAGCAGCGTAGGACGACCAAACACCGGGGAGCTGTTTTTT. The chain uses TRBV9 and TRBJ2-2; unclear D gene. CDR3 length: 15 amino acids. Germline CDR1 is SGDLS and CDR2 is YYNGEE. With 0 bases removed from V and 2 bases from J, the gap between germline ends came to 8 bases.

The CDR3 protein is CASSQDSRKTQYF. The CDR3 DNA is TGCGCCAGCAGCCAAGATAGTAGGAAGACCCAGTACTTC. This chain links TRBV4-3 with TRBJ2-5; no firm D call. Trimming pared 0 bases from V and 6 bases from J, leaving 8 bases between. The CDR3 totals 13 residues. From germline, CDR1 is LGHNA and CDR2 YSLEER.

As regards this clone: The junction departs from the called germline gene at one end, perhaps through a read error. The V gene is TRBV30, the J gene TRBJ2-1; 9 bases match TRBD2. CDR3 length equals 14 residues. Germline V lookup: CDR1 GTSNPN, CDR2 SVGIG (reference sequence). The CDR3 here is CARRYASGKNEQFF. CDR3 bases: TGTGCCCGGAGATACGCTAGCGGGAAGAATGAGCAGTTCTTC.

The chain recombines TRBV5-1 with TRBJ2-5; 9 bases fit TRBD2. Germline lookup yields CDR1 SGHRS and CDR2 YFSETQ. This CDR3 has 14 residues. V dropped 3 bases and J dropped 5; count of bases not matched to a gene: 5. The chain's CDR3 is CASSSSGERETQYF. The CDR3, as DNA: TGCGCCAGCAGCTCTAGCGGGGAGAGGGAGACCCAGTACTTC.